This TCR beta chain was documented in a study of OX40 agonist ivuxolimab in advanced cancers. Study context: Patients got intravenous ivuxolimab at 0.01 to 10 mg/kg every 2 weeks. Earlier anti-PD-1, anti-PD-L1 or anti-CTLA-4 therapy was permitted; around 40% had received some. Study-wide results and caveats: Dose levels from 0.1 to 3.0 mg/kg saw CD4+ and CD8+ blood T cells expand clonally by week 6.

The data were produced by immunoSEQ multiplex PCR, yet TCRdb's version contains in-frame clones alone and is incomplete. Of about 64,000 clones listed, 84% are singletons. In the case of this clone: The antigen is unknown.

This clonotype was sampled from an adult with an advanced solid tumor such as melanoma, head and neck, liver or kidney cancer. The starting material was CD4+ or CD8+ T cells sorted from blood, obtained in a trial of the OX40 agonist ivuxolimab.

The CDR3 region has the DNA TGTGCCAGTGCCGGGGGGGCCCAAGAGACCCAGTACTTC. Protein product: CASAGGAQETQYF. V gene TRBV6-5 combines with J gene TRBJ2-5, with 8 bases aligning to TRBD2. Germline-derived CDR1 and CDR2 are MNHEY and SVGAGI. V lost 9 bases to trimming and J lost 1 base; unmatched junction nucleotides: 4. The CDR3 is 13 amino acids.